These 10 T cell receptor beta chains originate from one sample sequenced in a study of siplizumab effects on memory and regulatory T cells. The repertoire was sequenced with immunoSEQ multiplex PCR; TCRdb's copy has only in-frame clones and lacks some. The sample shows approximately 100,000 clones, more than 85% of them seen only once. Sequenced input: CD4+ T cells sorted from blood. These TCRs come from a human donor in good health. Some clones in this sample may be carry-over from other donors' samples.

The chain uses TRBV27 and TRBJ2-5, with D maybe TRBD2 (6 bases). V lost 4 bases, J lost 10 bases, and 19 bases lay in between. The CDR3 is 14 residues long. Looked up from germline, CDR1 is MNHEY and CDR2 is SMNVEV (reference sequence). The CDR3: CASSSSGTWKGQYF. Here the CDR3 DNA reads TGTGCCAGCAGTTCCTCCGGGACTTGGAAGGGCCAGTACTTC.

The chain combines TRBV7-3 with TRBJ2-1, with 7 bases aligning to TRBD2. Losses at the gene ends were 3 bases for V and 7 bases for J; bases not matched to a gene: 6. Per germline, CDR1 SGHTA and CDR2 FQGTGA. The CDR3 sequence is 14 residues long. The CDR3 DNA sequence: TGTGCCAGCAGCTTGGGCGGGAGAGTTAATGAGCAGTTCTTC. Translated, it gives CASSLGGRVNEQFF.

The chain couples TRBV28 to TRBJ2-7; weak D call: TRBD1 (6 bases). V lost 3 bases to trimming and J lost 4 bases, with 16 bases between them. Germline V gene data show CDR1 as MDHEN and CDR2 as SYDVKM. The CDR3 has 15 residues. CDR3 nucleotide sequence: TGTGCCAGCAGTTTGTTTCCCGGGACAATATACGAGCAGTACTTC. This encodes CASSLFPGTIYEQYF. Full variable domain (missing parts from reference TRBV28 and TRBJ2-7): DVKVTQSSRYLVKRTGEKVFLECVQDMDHENMFWYRQDPGLGLRLIYFSYDVKMKEKGDIPEGYSVSREKKERFSLILESASTNQTSMYLCASSLFPGTIYEQYFGPGTRLTVT.

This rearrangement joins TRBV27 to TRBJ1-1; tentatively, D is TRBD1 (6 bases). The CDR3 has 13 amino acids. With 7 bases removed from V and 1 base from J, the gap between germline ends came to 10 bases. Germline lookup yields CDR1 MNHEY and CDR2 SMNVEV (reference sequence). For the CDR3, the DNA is TGTGCCAGCACCAGGGGTACGAACACTGAAGCTTTCTTT. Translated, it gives CASTRGTNTEAFF.

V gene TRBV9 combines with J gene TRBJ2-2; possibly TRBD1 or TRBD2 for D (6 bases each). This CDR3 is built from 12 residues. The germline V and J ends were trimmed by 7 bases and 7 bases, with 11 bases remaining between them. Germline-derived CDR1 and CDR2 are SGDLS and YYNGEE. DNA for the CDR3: TGTGCCAGCCGGAGGGGGGTCGGGGAGCTGTTTTTT. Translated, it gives CASRRGVGELFF.

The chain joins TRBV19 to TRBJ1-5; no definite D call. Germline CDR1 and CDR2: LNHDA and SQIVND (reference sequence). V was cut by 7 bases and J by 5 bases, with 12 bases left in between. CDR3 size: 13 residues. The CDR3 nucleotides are TGTGCCAGTACCAGCCAAATTGATCAGCCCCAGCATTTT. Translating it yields CASTSQIDQPQHF.

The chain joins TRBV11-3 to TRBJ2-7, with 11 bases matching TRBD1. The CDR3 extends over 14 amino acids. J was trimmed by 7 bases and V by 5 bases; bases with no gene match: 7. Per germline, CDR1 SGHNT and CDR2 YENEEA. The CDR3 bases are TGTGCCAGCAGCCCCAGGACAGGGGGCGGAGAGCAGTACTTC. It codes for CASSPRTGGGEQYF. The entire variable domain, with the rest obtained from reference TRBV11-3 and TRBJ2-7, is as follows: EAGVVQSPRYKIIEKKQPVAFWCNPISGHNTLYWYLQNLGQGPELLIRYENEEAVDDSQLPKDRFSAERLKGVDSTLKIQPAELGDSAVYLCASSPRTGGGEQYFGPGTRLTVT.

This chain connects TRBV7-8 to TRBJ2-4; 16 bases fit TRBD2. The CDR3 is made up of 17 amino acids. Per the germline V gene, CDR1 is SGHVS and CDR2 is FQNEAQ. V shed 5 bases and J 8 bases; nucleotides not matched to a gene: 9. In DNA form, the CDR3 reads TGTGCCAGCAGCAGACCGGGACTAGCGGGAGGGGGGGACATTCAGTACTTC. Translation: CASSRPGLAGGGDIQYF.

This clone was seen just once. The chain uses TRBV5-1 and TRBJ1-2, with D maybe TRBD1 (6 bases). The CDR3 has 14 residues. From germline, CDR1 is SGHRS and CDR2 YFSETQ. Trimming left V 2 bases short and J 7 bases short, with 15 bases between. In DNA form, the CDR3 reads TGCGCCAGCAGCTTCGGACAGAAGAGGGGTGGCTACACCTTC. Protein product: CASSFGQKRGGYTF. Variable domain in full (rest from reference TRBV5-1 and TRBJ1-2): KAGVTQTPRYLIKTRGQQVTLSCSPISGHRSVSWYQQTPGQGLQFLFEYFSETQRNKGNFPGRFSGRQFSNSRSEMNVSTLELGDSALYLCASSFGQKRGGYTFGSGTRLTVV.

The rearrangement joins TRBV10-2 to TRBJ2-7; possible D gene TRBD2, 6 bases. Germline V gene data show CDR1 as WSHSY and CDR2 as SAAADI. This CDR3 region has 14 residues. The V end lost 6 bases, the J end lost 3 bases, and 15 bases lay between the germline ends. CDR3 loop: CASSSETGDYEQYF. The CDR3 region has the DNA TGCGCCAGCAGCTCGGAGACGGGGGACTACGAGCAGTACTTC.